Each of the 23 T cell receptor beta chains below was sequenced from the same sample in a study of radiation and T cells in renal cell carcinoma. Here immunoSEQ multiplex PCR was the method, and the copy in TCRdb shows in-frame clones only, minus some. This sample carries 15,000 to 20,000 clones, less than 65% of them seen once, and the ten largest clones take about 10%. The sample's treatment: 15 Gy SBRT to primary tumor, nephrectomy 4 weeks later. Sequences were derived from tumor tissue, sampled from a patient whose treatment included radiotherapy and nephrectomy. The receptors derive from a man over 45 with renal cell carcinoma.

The rearrangement links TRBV6-5 to TRBJ1-1, with 9 nucleotides matching TRBD1. V lost 6 bases to trimming and J lost 6 bases; unmatched junction nucleotides: 8. The CDR3 totals 14 residues. CDR1 MNHEY and CDR2 SVGAGI come from the germline V gene. CDR3 region: CASSPGTGWAEAFF. The CDR3 nucleotides are TGTGCCAGCAGCCCCGGGACAGGGTGGGCTGAAGCTTTCTTT.

This sequence joins TRBV6-5 and TRBJ2-3; a possible D gene is TRBD2 (6 bases). The V and J ends lost 7 bases and 4 bases respectively, with 18 bases between them. The CDR3 totals 15 residues. Germline loops: CDR1 MNHEY, CDR2 SVGAGI. DNA of the CDR3: TGTGCCAGCACCCGACAGAACGGGGGAGCAGATACGCAGTATTTT. Translated, it gives CASTRQNGGADTQYF.

J is TRBJ1-3 and V is TRBV7-8, with no clear D. Trimming took 5 bases from V and 4 from J, leaving 6 bases between them. The CDR3 runs to 12 residues. The germline V gene has CDR1 SGHVS and CDR2 FQNEAQ. Here the CDR3 reads CASSEGGNTIYF. The CDR3 DNA reads TGTGCCAGCAGCGAAGGGGGAAACACCATATATTTT.

The rearrangement uses TRBV9 and TRBJ1-2; 8 bases agree with TRBD1. In germline, CDR1 is SGDLS, CDR2 YYNGEE. J gave up 6 bases and V 4 bases, and 11 bases lay outside the gene matches. The CDR3 is 15 residues long. CDR3 loop: CASSFRQGQYDGYTF. CDR3 coding DNA: TGTGCCAGCAGCTTCAGACAGGGGCAATATGATGGCTACACCTTC.

The gene calls are TRBV30 and TRBJ1-1, with 9 nucleotides matching TRBD1. This CDR3 region has 13 residues. Germline CDR1 and CDR2: GTSNPN and SVGIG (reference sequence). V was clipped by 4 bases and J by 1 base; unmatched bases: 1. The CDR3 region has the DNA TGTGCCTGGACGGGACAGGGGAACACTGAAGCTTTCTTT. Amino acids: CAWTGQGNTEAFF. Full variable domain (outside the CDR3, taken from reference TRBV30 and TRBJ1-1): SQTIHQWPATLVQPVGSPLSLECTVEGTSNPNLYWYRQAAGRGLQLLFYSVGIGQISSEVPQNLSASRPQDRQFILSSKKLLLSDSGFYLCAWTGQGNTEAFFGQGTRLTVV.

The chain combines TRBV5-1 with TRBJ1-6; tentative D call: TRBD1 (6 bases). CDR1 and CDR2 (germline): SGHRS, YFSETQ. This CDR3 region has 17 residues. The V and J ends lost 2 bases and 0 bases respectively, with 12 bases between them. The CDR3 sequence: CASSFGDTISYNSPLHF. The CDR3 nucleotides are TGCGCCAGCAGCTTCGGGGACACCATCTCCTATAATTCACCCCTCCACTTT. The full variable domain, completed using reference TRBV5-1 and TRBJ1-6, is KAGVTQTPRYLIKTRGQQVTLSCSPISGHRSVSWYQQTPGQGLQFLFEYFSETQRNKGNFPGRFSGRQFSNSRSEMNVSTLELGDSALYLCASSFGDTISYNSPLHFGNGTRLTVT.

This clone has just a few counts. The chain carries TRBV5-1 and TRBJ1-4, with D possibly matching TRBD1 (5 bases). Germline loops: CDR1 SGHRS, CDR2 YFSETQ. V was clipped by 4 bases and J by 14 bases, with 15 bases between them. This CDR3 has 12 amino acids. The CDR3 region is CASSAEGPSLFF. The CDR3 DNA sequence: TGCGCCAGCAGCGCGGAGGGACCGTCGCTGTTTTTT.

This clone is deemed medium-sized. The chain recombines TRBV6-5 with TRBJ2-1; a weak D match, TRBD2 (6 bases). The CDR3 totals 15 residues. The V gene's germline CDR1 is MNHEY and CDR2 SVGAGI. Deletions cut 2 bases from V and 0 bases from J, with 8 bases between. The CDR3 DNA follows: TGTGCCAGCAGTTACGAGGGAGGCTCCTACAATGAGCAGTTCTTC. Residues: CASSYEGGSYNEQFF.

V gene TRBV7-3 combines with J gene TRBJ2-1; the D call may be TRBD1 or TRBD2 (5 bases each). Trimming left V 5 bases short and J 0 bases short, with 11 bases between. This CDR3 contains 15 residues. CDR1 and CDR2 (germline): SGHTA, FQGTGA. CDR3 nucleotides: TGTGCCAGCAGCCTCGGGGCTAGCTCCTACAATGAGCAGTTCTTC. This sequence encodes CASSLGASSYNEQFF.

V and J are TRBV18 and TRBJ1-1, with 10 bases aligning to TRBD1. Germline CDR1 is KGHSH and CDR2 is LQKENI. Unmatched junction bases numbered 4, after V lost 3 bases and J lost 0 bases. This CDR3 region has 16 residues. CDR3 protein: CASSPAGQGMNTEAFF. CDR3 nucleotide sequence: TGTGCCAGCTCACCCGCGGGACAGGGGATGAACACTGAAGCTTTCTTT. The full variable domain, in which reference TRBV18 and TRBJ1-1 provide the parts outside the CDR3, is NAGVMQNPRHLVRRRGQEARLRCSPMKGHSHVYWYRQLPEEGLKFMVYLQKENIIDESGMPKERFSAEFPKEGPSILRIQQVVRGDSAAYFCASSPAGQGMNTEAFFGQGTRLTVV.

The rearrangement uses TRBV6-1 and TRBJ1-4, with 7 bases fitting TRBD1. The CDR3 totals 15 residues. Germline V gene data show CDR1 as MNHNS and CDR2 as SASEGT. Germline trimming cut 5 bases from V and 2 bases from J; bases unmatched to any gene: 5. For the CDR3, the DNA is TGTGCCAGCAGTACACAGGGGATCACTAATGAAAAACTGTTTTTT. Its protein is CASSTQGITNEKLFF.

The chain recombines TRBV28 with TRBJ2-3, with D perhaps being TRBD1 or TRBD2 (5 bases each). Per germline, CDR1 MDHEN and CDR2 SYDVKM. The CDR3 covers 15 residues. V was shortened by 8 bases and J by 1 base, with 16 bases between the two germline ends. The chain's CDR3 is CASGALGDGTDTQYF. The CDR3 bases are TGTGCCAGCGGGGCTCTCGGGGACGGCACAGATACGCAGTATTTT.

This clone was found many times. CDR3 coding DNA: TGTGCCAGCAGCAGACCCGGACCTAACTATGGCTACACCTTC. Protein product: CASSRPGPNYGYTF. This rearrangement joins TRBV5-4 to TRBJ1-2; the D is unclear. Germline CDR1 is SGHNT and CDR2 is YYREEE (reference sequence). The CDR3 covers 14 residues. V lost 4 bases and J 0 bases, leaving 10 bases between the germline ends.

Only a few counts were recorded for this clone. J is TRBJ2-3 and V is TRBV5-8, with TRBD2 as a possible D gene (7 bases). The CDR3 loop spans 18 amino acids. CDR1 is SGHTS and CDR2 is YDEGEE in the germline V gene. V dropped 3 bases and J dropped 2 bases, with 22 bases sitting between them. CDR3: CASSSQSAAGALTDTQYF. In DNA, the CDR3 is TGTGCCAGCAGCTCACAGAGTGCGGCGGGGGCCCTCACAGATACGCAGTATTTT.

This clone is deemed medium-sized. V usage is TRBV4-1 and J usage is TRBJ2-5; D remains ambiguous. In germline, CDR1 is MGHRA, CDR2 YSYEKL. V was clipped by 4 bases and J by 5 bases, with 14 bases between them. CDR3 length: 14 amino acids. The DNA for the CDR3 is TGCGCCAGCAGCCCCTTGGCAGGCTCTGAGACCCAGTACTTC. Translating it yields CASSPLAGSETQYF.

V is TRBV4-1 and J is TRBJ2-1; 9 positions agree with TRBD2. Germline V gene lookup returns CDR1 MGHRA and CDR2 YSYEKL. The CDR3 is 18 residues long. V shed 2 bases, J shed 5 bases, and the junction held 13 bases outside the gene matches. The CDR3 is CASSQYYGGTSLNNEQFF. CDR3 DNA: TGCGCCAGCAGCCAATACTATGGGGGGACTAGCCTGAACAATGAGCAGTTCTTC.

This clone was seen a few times. CDR3 nucleotides: TGTGCCAGCAGTCCGTCACAGGGGTTGGAAAAACTGTTTTTT. Its translation is CASSPSQGLEKLFF. V usage is TRBV6-5 and J usage is TRBJ1-4; 7 bases are shared with TRBD1. CDR1 MNHEY and CDR2 SVGAGI come from the germline V gene. CDR3 size: 14 residues. V lost 5 bases to trimming and J lost 8 bases; unmatched junction nucleotides: 8.

This clone was seen a handful of times. J is TRBJ2-3 and V is TRBV9; 7 bases match TRBD2. This CDR3 spans 16 amino acids. Germline assignment: CDR1 SGDLS and CDR2 YYNGEE. Losses at the gene ends were 0 bases for V and 1 base for J; bases not matched to a gene: 5. As DNA, the CDR3 is TGTGCCAGCAGCGTAGACCCGGGAGGTGGCACAGATACGCAGTATTTT. Its protein is CASSVDPGGGTDTQYF.

The genes are TRBV14 and TRBJ2-5; 9 bases are a match to TRBD1. Germline CDR1 and CDR2: SGHDN and FVKESK. J lost 5 bases, V lost 3 bases, and 7 bases had no gene match. The CDR3 extends over 15 amino acids. The CDR3 bases are TGTGCCAGCAGCCAGTGGACAGGGGAGATGGAGACCCAGTACTTC. This encodes CASSQWTGEMETQYF.

Many counts were recorded for this clone. The chain couples TRBV9 to TRBJ2-3, with TRBD2 matching 7 bases. This CDR3 contains 15 residues. V was pared by 1 base and J by 4 bases, with 6 bases of the junction left unmatched. Germline values: CDR1 SGDLS, CDR2 YYNGEE. The chain's CDR3 is CASSVIVGGADTQYF. As DNA, the CDR3 is TGTGCCAGCAGCGTAATCGTGGGAGGGGCAGATACGCAGTATTTT. Combining the CDR3 with reference TRBV9 and TRBJ2-3 gives the whole variable domain DSGVTQTPKHLITATGQRVTLRCSPRSGDLSVYWYQQSLDQGLQFLIQYYNGEERAKGNILERFSAQQFPDLHSELNLSSLELGDSALYFCASSVIVGGADTQYFGPGTRLTVL.

A single count supports this clone. The chain is built from TRBV11-2 and TRBJ1-2, with no clear D. Trimming cost V 2 bases and J 0 bases, with 10 bases left between them. Germline loops: CDR1 SGHAT, CDR2 FQNNGV. CDR3 length: 15 residues. The CDR3 nucleotides read TGTGCCAGCAGCTTATCCTCCTCGGCTAACTATGGCTACACCTTC. It yields the protein CASSLSSSANYGYTF.

This clone has a count of ten or more. The chain couples TRBV6-5 to TRBJ2-7; no definite D call. This CDR3 contains 16 residues. Germline assignment: CDR1 MNHEY and CDR2 SVGAGI. Trimming cost V 2 bases and J 4 bases, with 18 bases left between them. CDR3 sequence (DNA): TGTGCCAGCAGTTACGGGGTCGGCAGTTTGGCTTACGAGCAGTACTTC. Residues: CASSYGVGSLAYEQYF.

The chain has TRBV9 and TRBJ1-3, with 9 bases fitting TRBD1. The CDR3 consists of 17 residues. J was trimmed by 0 bases and V by 0 bases; bases with no gene match: 4. Germline CDR1 and CDR2: SGDLS and YYNGEE. CDR3 in DNA: TGTGCCAGCAGCGTAGGGGGACAGGGCGACTCTGGAAACACCATATATTTT. As protein: CASSVGGQGDSGNTIYF.